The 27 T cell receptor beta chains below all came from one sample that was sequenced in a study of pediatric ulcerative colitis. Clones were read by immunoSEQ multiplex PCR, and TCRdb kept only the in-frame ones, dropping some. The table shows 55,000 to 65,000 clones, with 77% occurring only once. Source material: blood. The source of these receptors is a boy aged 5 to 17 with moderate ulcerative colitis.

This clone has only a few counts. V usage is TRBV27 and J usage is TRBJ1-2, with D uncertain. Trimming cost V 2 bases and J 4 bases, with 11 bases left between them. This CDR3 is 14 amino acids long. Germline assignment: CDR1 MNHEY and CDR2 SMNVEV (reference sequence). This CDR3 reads CASSLGRLSYGYTF. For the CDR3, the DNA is TGTGCCAGCAGTTTAGGTCGATTGAGCTATGGCTACACCTTC.

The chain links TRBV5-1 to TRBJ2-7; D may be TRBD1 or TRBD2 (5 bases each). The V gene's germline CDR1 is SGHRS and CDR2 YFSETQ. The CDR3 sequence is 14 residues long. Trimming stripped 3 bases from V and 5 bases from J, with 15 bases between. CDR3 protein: CASSSRAGTHEQYF. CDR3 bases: TGCGCCAGCAGCTCTAGGGCAGGGACCCACGAGCAGTACTTC. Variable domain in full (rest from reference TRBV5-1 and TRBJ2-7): KAGVTQTPRYLIKTRGQQVTLSCSPISGHRSVSWYQQTPGQGLQFLFEYFSETQRNKGNFPGRFSGRQFSNSRSEMNVSTLELGDSALYLCASSSRAGTHEQYFGPGTRLTVT.

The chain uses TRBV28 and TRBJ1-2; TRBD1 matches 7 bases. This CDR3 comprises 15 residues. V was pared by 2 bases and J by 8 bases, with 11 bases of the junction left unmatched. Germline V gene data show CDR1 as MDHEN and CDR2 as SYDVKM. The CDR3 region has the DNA TGTGCCAGCAGTTTACCGACAGGGAAAGGATCGGGCTACACCTTC. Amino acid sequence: CASSLPTGKGSGYTF.

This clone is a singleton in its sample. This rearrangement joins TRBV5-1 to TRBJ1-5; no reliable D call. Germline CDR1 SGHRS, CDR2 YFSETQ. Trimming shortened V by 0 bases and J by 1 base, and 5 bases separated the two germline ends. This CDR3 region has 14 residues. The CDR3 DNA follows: TGCGCCAGCAGCTTGGAGGGAAGCAATCAGCCCCAGCATTTT. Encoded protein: CASSLEGSNQPQHF.

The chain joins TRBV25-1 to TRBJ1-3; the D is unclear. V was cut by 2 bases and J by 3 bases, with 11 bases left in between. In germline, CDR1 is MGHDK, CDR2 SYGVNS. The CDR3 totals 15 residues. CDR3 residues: CASSEGQGFGNTIYF. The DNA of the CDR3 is TGTGCCAGCAGTGAAGGGCAAGGGTTTGGAAACACCATATATTTT.

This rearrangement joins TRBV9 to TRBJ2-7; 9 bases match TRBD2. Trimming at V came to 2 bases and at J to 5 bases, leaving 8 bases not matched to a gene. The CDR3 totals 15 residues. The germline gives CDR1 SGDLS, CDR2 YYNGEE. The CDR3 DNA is TGTGCCAGCAGCGTTGGAGTAGCGGGAGTCCACGAGCAGTACTTC. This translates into CASSVGVAGVHEQYF.

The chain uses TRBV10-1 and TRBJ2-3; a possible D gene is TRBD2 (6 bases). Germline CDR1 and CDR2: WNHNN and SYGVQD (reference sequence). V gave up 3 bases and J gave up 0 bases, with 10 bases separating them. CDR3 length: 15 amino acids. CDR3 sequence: CASSDQGGSTDTQYF. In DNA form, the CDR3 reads TGCGCCAGCAGTGACCAGGGAGGAAGCACAGATACGCAGTATTTT.

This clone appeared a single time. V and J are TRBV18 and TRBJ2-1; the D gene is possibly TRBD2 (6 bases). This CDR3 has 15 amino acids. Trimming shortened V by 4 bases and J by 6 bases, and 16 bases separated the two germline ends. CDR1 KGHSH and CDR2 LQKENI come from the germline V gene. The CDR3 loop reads CASSRLALEGNEQFF. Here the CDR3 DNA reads TGTGCCAGCTCACGTCTAGCGCTGGAAGGCAATGAGCAGTTCTTC.

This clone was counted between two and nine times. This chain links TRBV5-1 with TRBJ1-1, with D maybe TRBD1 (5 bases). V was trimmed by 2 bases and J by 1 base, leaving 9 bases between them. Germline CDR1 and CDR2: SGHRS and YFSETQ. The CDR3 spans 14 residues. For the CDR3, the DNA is TGCGCCAGCAGCTTTCAGGGTGAGAACACTGAAGCTTTCTTT. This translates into CASSFQGENTEAFF. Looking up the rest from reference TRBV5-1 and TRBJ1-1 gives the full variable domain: KAGVTQTPRYLIKTRGQQVTLSCSPISGHRSVSWYQQTPGQGLQFLFEYFSETQRNKGNFPGRFSGRQFSNSRSEMNVSTLELGDSALYLCASSFQGENTEAFFGQGTRLTVV.

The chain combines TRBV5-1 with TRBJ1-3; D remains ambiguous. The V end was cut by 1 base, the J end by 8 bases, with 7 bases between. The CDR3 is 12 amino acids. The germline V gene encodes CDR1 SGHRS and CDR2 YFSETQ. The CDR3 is CASSLKGDTIYF. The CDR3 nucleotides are TGCGCCAGCAGCTTGAAGGGAGACACCATATATTTT.

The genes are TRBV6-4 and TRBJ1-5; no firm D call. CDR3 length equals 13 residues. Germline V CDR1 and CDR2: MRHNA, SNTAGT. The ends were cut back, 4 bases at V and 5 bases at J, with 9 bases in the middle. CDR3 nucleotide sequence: TGTGCCAGCAGTGGCAGTCCTGATCAGCCCCAGCATTTT. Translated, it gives CASSGSPDQPQHF.

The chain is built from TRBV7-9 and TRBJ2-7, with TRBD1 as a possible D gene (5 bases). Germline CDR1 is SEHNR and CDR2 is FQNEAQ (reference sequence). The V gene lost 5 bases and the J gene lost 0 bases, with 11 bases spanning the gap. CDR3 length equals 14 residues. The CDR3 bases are TGTGCCAGCAGCCTGACAGTTTCCTCCTACGAGCAGTACTTC. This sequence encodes CASSLTVSSYEQYF.

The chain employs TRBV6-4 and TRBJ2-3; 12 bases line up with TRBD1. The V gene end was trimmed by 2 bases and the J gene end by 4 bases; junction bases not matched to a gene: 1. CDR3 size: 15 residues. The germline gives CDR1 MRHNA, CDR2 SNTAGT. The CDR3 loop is CASSDGTGGPDTQYF. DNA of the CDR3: TGTGCCAGCAGTGACGGGACAGGGGGCCCAGATACGCAGTATTTT.

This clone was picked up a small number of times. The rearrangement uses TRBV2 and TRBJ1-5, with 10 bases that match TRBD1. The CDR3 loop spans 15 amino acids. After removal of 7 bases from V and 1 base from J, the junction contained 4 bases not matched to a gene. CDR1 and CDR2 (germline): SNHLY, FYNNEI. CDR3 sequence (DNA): TGTGCCAGCACCCGGACAGGGGGAAGCAATCAGCCCCAGCATTTT. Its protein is CASTRTGGSNQPQHF.

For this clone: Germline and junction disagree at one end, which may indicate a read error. CDR3 nucleotides: TGTGCCAGCAGTTCACCGGGACAGATCCTCTCCGCGGCCTTC. Translating gives CASSSPGQILSAAF. The chain carries TRBV6-5 and TRBJ1-2; TRBD1 agrees at 7 bases. The germline CDR1 and CDR2 sequences are MNHEY and SVGAGI. The CDR3 is 14 residues long.

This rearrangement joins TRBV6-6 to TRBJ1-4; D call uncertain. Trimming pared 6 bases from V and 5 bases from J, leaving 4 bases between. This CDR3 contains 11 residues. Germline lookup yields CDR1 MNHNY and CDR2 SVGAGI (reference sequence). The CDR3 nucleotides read TGTGCCAGCAGCGGGAATGAAAAACTGTTTTTT. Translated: CASSGNEKLFF.

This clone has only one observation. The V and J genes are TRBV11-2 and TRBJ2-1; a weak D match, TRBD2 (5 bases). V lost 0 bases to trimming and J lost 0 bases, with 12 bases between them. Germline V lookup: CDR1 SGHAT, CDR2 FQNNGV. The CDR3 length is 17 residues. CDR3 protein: CASSLEVGRASYNEQFF. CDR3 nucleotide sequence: TGTGCCAGCAGCTTAGAGGTCGGGCGGGCCTCCTACAATGAGCAGTTCTTC.

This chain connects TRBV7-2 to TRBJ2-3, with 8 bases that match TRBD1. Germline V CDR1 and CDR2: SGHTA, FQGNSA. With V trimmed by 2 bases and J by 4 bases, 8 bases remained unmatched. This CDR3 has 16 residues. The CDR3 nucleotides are TGTGCCAGCAGCTTACGAGCCAGGGGGCTCGCAGATACGCAGTATTTT. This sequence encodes CASSLRARGLADTQYF.

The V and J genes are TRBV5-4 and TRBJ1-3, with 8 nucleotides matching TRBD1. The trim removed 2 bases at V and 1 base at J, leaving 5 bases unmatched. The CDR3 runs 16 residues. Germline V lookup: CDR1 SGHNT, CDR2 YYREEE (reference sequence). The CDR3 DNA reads TGTGCCAGCAGCTTCGGACAGGGCCGTTCTGGAAACACCATATATTTT. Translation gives CASSFGQGRSGNTIYF.

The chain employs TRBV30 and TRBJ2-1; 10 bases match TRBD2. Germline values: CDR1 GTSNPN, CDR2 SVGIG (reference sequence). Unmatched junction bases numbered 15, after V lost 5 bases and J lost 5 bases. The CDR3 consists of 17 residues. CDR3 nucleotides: TGTGCCTGGGCAGGGGTAATTCGGACTAGCGGAAACAATGAGCAGTTCTTC. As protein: CAWAGVIRTSGNNEQFF.

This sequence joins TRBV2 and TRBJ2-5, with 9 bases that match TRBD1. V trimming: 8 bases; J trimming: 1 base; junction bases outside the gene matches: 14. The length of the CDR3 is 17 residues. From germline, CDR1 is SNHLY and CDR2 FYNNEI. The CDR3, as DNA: TGTGCCAGCCAGCCGTATGGGACAGGGACCTTCCAAGAGACCCAGTACTTC. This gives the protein CASQPYGTGTFQETQYF.

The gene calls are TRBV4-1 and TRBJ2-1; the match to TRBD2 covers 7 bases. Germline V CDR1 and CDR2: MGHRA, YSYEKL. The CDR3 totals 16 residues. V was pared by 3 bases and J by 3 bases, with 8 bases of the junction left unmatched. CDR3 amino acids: CASSQAGTNGYNEQFF. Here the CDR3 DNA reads TGCGCCAGCAGCCAGGCCGGGACTAACGGCTACAATGAGCAGTTCTTC.

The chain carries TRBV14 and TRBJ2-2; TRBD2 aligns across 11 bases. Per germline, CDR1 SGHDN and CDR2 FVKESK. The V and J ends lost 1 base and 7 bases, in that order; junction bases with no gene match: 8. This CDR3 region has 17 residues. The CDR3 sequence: CASSQGVLAGGSGELFF. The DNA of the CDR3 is TGTGCCAGCAGCCAAGGGGTCCTAGCGGGAGGAAGCGGGGAGCTGTTTTTT.

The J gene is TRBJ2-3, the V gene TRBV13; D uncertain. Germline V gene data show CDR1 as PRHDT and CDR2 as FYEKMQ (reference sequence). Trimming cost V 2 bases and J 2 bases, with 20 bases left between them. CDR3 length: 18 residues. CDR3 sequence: CASSLSVLSIDTTDTQYF. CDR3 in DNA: TGTGCCAGCAGCTTATCGGTTCTCTCGATCGATACCACAGATACGCAGTATTTT.

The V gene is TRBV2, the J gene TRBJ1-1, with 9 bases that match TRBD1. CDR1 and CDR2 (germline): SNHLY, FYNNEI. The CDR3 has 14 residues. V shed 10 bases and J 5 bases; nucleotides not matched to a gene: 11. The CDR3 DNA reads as TGTGCCACCCGACAGGGGGTAAGAGAAACTGAAGCTTTCTTT. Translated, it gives CATRQGVRETEAFF.

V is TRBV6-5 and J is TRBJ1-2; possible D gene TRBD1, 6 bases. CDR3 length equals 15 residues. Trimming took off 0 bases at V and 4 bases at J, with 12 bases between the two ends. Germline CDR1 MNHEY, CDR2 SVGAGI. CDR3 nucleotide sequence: TGTGCCAGCAGTTACTCCAGGGGAGTGTCCTATGGCTACACCTTC. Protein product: CASSYSRGVSYGYTF.

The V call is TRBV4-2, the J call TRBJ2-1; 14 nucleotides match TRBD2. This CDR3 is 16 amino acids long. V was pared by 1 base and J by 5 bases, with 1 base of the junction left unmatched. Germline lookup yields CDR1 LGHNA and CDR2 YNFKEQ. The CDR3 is CASSQGLAGGDNEQFF. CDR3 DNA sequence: TGTGCCAGCAGCCAAGGACTAGCGGGGGGGGACAATGAGCAGTTCTTC.